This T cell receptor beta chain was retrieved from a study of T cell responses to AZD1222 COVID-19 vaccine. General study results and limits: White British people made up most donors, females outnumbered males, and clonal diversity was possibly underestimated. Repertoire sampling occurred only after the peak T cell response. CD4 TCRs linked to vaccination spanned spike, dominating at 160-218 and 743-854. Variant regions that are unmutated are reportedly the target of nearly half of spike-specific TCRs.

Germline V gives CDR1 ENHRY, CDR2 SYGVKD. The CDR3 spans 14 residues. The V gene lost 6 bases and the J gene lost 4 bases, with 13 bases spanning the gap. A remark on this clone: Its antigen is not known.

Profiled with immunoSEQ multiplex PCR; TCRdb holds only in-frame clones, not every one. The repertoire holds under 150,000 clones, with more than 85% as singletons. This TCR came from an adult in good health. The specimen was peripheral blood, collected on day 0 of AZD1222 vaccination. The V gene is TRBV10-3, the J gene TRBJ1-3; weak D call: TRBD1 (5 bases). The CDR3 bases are TGTGCCATCAGGGATGACAGTGCCGGAAACACCATATATTTT. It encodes CAIRDDSAGNTIYF.